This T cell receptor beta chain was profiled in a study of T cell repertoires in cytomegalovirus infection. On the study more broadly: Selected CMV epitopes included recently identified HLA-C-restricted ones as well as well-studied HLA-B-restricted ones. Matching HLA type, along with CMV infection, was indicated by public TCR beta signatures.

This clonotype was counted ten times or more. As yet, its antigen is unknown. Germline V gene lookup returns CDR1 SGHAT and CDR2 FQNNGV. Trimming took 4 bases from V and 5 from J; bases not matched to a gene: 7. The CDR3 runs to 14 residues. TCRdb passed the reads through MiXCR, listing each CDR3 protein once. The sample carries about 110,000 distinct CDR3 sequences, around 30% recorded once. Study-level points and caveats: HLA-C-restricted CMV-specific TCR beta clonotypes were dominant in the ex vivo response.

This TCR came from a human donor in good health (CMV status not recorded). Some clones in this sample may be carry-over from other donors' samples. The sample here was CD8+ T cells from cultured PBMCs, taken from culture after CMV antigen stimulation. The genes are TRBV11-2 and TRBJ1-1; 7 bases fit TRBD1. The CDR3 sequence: CASSSSPGQTEAFF. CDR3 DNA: TGTGCCAGCAGCTCTTCTCCGGGACAGACTGAAGCTTTCTTT.